This is a list of T cell receptor beta chains from one sample in a study of T cell responses to AZD1222 COVID-19 vaccine. Repertoires were generated with immunoSEQ multiplex PCR, while TCRdb's copy carries only in-frame clones and drops some. The sample has some 100,000 clones, around 91% seen once. The sample in question was peripheral blood, obtained 28 days after the second AZD1222 dose. The receptors were sampled from an adult who received the AZD1222 COVID-19 vaccine. CDR3s leave out the opening cysteine and the closing phenylalanine or tryptophan.

V	CDR3
TRBV19	ASSGQIDSYEQY
TRBV2	ASSAGTGPSEKLF
TRBV9	ASSVDGDVPWGGYT
TRBV9	ASSAEHDRYNQPQH
TRBV2	ASREGQWDSYEQY
TRBV6-6	ASSYAVGTSGKQY
TRBV27	ASSRGLGYTEAF
TRBV5-1	ASSLIGAGAGTEAF
TRBV4-1	ASSQDPSGTSVGGELF
TRBV7-8	ASSPGLALDTQY
TRBV19	ASSGRGEDQPQH
TRBV29-1	SGQNTEAF
TRBV4-2	ASSPRDSVSNQPQH
TRBV27	ASSSHRGSSYNSPLH
TRBV10-3	AIREQGFSGNTIY
TRBV30	ACHKAYEQY
TRBV7-7	ASSSGIGIQETQY
TRBV2	ASSPDRFGSGANVLT
TRBV30	AWGTALLWGYT
TRBV29-1	SVEEIVGTGVLGTEAF
TRBV5-1	ASSLDGTRGRF
TRBV20-1	SASLTVNTEAF
TRBV28	ASRGHPQETQY
TRBV7-2	ASSFPRQGTEQF
TRBV21-1	ASSKPPGRGVGHNEQF
TRBV11-2	ASSPAPTGELF
TRBV6-4	ASSATSGRSLRAGANVLT
TRBV10-3	AISLGPDYEQY
TRBV7-6	ASSLGPGQGDQPQH
TRBV5-1	ASSLLGSGTETQY
TRBV27	ASSPPRDRENEQF
TRBV5-1	ASSFPTGGRDGYT
TRBV27	ASSLWATTGELF
TRBV3-1/TRBV3-2	ASSQDRGETQY
TRBV5-1	ASSSGQGEIYGYT
TRBV7-2	ASSLGISGTETQY
TRBV5-1	ASSSPGGGHATNEKLF
TRBV30	AWSPSNEQF
TRBV2	ASSDIGTGGAGELF
TRBV4-3	ASSKPPFYEQF
TRBV5-8	ASSAGTRTTDTQY
TRBV5-6	ASSPLIVVNTEAF
TRBV2	ASSPGGDREPYEQY
TRBV5-5	ASSFTGGGYGYT
TRBV19	ASSIFGGSSGNTIY
TRBV7-8	ASSLARGLDTEAF
TRBV20-1	SASEAGTDYGYT
TRBV6-5	ASSPRDHNTGELF
TRBV5-6	ASSLTIMNTEAF
TRBV7-3	ASSEGLAGGSTDTQY
TRBV2	ASMRGTGVNEQF
TRBV9	ASSRGQGEEAF
TRBV18	ASSQGTSGIADTQY
TRBV20-1	SASSIHGAGYT